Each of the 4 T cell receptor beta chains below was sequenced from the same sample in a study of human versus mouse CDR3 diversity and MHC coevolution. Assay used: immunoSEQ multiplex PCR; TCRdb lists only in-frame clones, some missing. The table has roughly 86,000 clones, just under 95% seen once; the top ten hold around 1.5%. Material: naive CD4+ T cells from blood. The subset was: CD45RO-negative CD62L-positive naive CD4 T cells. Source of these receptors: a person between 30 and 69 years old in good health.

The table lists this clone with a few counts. CDR3: CASSSTSSGNTIYF. The CDR3 nucleotides are TGTGCCAGCAGTTCAACGAGCTCTGGAAACACCATATATTTT. This chain joins TRBV28 and TRBJ1-3, with no clear D. V lost 4 bases and J lost 0, with 7 bases in between. Looked up from germline, CDR1 is MDHEN and CDR2 is SYDVKM. The CDR3 loop spans 14 amino acids.

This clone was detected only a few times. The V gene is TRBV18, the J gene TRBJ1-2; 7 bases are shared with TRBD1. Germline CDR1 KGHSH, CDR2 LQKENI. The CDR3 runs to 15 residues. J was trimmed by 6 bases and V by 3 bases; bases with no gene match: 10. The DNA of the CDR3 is TGTGCCAGCTCACCTCGGGACAGACAAAAGGATGGCTACACCTTC. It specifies CASSPRDRQKDGYTF.

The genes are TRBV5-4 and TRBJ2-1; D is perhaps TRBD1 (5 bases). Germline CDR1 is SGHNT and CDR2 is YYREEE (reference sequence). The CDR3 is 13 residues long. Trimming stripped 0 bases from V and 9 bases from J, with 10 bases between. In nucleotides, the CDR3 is TGTGCCAGCAGCTTGGACTCTCAGGGTGAGCAGTTCTTC. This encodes CASSLDSQGEQFF.

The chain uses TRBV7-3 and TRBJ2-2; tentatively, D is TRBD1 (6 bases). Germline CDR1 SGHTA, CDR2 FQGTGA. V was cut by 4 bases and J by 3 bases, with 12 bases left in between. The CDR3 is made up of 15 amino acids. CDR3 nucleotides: TGTGCCAGCAGCTACGGGAACAGGGACACCGGGGAGCTGTTTTTT. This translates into CASSYGNRDTGELFF.